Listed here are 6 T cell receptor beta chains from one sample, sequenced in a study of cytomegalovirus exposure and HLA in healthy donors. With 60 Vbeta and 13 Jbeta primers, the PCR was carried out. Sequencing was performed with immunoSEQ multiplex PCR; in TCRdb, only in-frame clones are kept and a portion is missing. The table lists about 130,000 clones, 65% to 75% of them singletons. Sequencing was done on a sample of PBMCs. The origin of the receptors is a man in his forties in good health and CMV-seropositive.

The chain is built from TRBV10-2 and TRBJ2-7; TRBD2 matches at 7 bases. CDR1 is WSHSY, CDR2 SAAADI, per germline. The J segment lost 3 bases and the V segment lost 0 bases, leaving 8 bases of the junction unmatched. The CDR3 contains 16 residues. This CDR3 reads CASSESPGTMLYEQYF. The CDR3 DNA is TGCGCCAGCAGTGAGTCCCCCGGGACTATGCTCTACGAGCAGTACTTC.

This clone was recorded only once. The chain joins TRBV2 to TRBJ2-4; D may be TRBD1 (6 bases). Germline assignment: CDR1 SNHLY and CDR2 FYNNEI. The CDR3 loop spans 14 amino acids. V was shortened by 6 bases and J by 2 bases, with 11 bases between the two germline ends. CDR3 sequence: CASRAGTPKNIQYF. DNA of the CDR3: TGTGCCAGCAGGGCCGGGACACCCAAAAACATTCAGTACTTC.

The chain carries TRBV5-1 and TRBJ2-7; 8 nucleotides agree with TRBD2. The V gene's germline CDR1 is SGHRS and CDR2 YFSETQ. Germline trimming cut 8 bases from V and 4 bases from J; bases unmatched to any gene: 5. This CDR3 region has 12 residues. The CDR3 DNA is TGCGCCAGGCCACGGGGGGGGTACGAGCAGTACTTC. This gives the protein CARPRGGYEQYF.

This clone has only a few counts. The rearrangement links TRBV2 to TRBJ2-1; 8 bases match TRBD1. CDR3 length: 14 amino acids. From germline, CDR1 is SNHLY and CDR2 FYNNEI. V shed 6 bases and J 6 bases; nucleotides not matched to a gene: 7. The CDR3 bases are TGTGCCAGCAGCGTCGGACAGGGAGGCAATGAGCAGTTCTTC. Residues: CASSVGQGGNEQFF.

CDR3 amino acids: CSADRGAMNTEAFF. CDR3 bases: TGCAGCGCCGACAGGGGGGCCATGAACACTGAAGCTTTCTTT. This chain connects TRBV29-1 to TRBJ1-1, with 9 bases identical to TRBD1. Trimming took 7 bases from V and 0 from J; bases not matched to a gene: 6. Per germline, CDR1 SQVTM and CDR2 ANQGSEA. The CDR3 consists of 14 residues.

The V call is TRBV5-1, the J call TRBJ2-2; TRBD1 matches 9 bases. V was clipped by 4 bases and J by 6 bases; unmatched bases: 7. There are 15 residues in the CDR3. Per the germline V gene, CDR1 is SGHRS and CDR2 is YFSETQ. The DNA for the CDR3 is TGCGCCAGCAGCCAAAGGGGACAGGGCGCCGGGGAGCTGTTTTTT. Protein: CASSQRGQGAGELFF.